The 9 T cell receptor beta chains presented below share a single source sample, sequenced in a study of spatial heterogeneity in lung cancer. Documented time point: sample taken at primary tumor resection. Sequencing of whole RNA from tumor, nontumor lung or frozen PBMC involved no sorting. TCRdb fed the 5' RACE reads into MiXCR, producing one record per CDR3 protein. The sample lists around 41,000 distinct CDR3 sequences; 6% to 7% were seen once. The material sequenced was PBMCs, taken at surgery. These receptor sequences come from a female donor with early-stage non-small cell lung cancer.

This clonotype was seen at least ten times. The rearrangement joins TRBV5-1 to TRBJ1-2, with D perhaps matching TRBD1 (5 bases). There are 15 residues in the CDR3. Germline V gene lookup returns CDR1 SGHRS and CDR2 YFSETQ. The germline V and J ends were trimmed by 4 bases and 0 bases, with 13 bases remaining between them. CDR3 amino acids: CASSAGHVANYGYTF. The CDR3 DNA follows: TGCGCCAGCAGCGCCGGACACGTCGCTAACTATGGCTACACCTTC.

The chain is built from TRBV5-4 and TRBJ1-1; 8 bases line up with TRBD1. The CDR3 is made up of 14 amino acids. Germline V gene data show CDR1 as SGHNT and CDR2 as YYREEE (reference sequence). The trim removed 5 bases at V and 5 bases at J, leaving 8 bases unmatched. CDR3 coding DNA: TGTGCCAGCAGGCTGGACAGGGCGGGAACTGAAGCTTTCTTT. Protein: CASRLDRAGTEAFF.

This clonotype has just a few counts. The rearrangement joins TRBV7-8 to TRBJ1-5, with D possibly TRBD1 on 5 matching bases. V lost 5 bases, J lost 0 bases, and 14 bases lay in between. Germline CDR1 reads SGHVS; CDR2 reads FQNEAQ. The CDR3 loop spans 16 amino acids. The CDR3, as DNA: TGTGCCAGCAGCCGCATGGAGGGACGTAGCAATCAGCCCCAGCATTTT. Translated: CASSRMEGRSNQPQHF.

This clonotype was counted only a few times. This chain uses TRBV11-2 with TRBJ2-2, with D perhaps TRBD2 (6 bases). CDR1 and CDR2 from the germline V gene are SGHAT and FQNNGV. V was cut by 4 bases and J by 0 bases, with 18 bases left in between. The CDR3 runs 18 residues. The CDR3 protein is CASSYPAGRIANTGELFF. CDR3 DNA sequence: TGTGCCAGCAGCTACCCCGCGGGAAGAATCGCGAACACCGGGGAGCTGTTTTTT.

This clonotype has more than one count but fewer than ten. The genes are TRBV7-2 and TRBJ2-3; D call uncertain. Trimming took off 1 base at V and 5 bases at J, with 7 bases between the two ends. CDR1 is SGHTA and CDR2 is FQGNSA in the germline V gene. The CDR3 consists of 13 residues. CDR3 protein: CASSLERVDTQYF. DNA for the CDR3: TGTGCCAGCAGCTTAGAACGGGTAGATACGCAGTATTTT. Full variable domain (outside the CDR3, taken from reference TRBV7-2 and TRBJ2-3): GAGVSQSPSNKVTEKGKDVELRCDPISGHTALYWYRQSLGQGLEFLIYFQGNSAPDKSGLPSDRFSAERTGGSVSTLTIQRTQQEDSAVYLCASSLERVDTQYFGPGTRLTVL.

This chain joins TRBV10-3 and TRBJ1-1; perhaps TRBD1 as D (5 bases). Per germline, CDR1 ENHRY and CDR2 SYGVKD. This CDR3 has 14 amino acids. Trimming removed 8 bases at V and 1 base at J, with 14 bases between. The CDR3 is CAISKPGPNTEAFF. CDR3 coding DNA: TGTGCCATCTCGAAGCCGGGACCGAACACTGAAGCTTTCTTT.

This clonotype was observed many times. This chain joins TRBV7-6 and TRBJ1-5; 9 bases are shared with TRBD1. This CDR3 has 18 amino acids. CDR1 and CDR2 from the germline V gene are SGHVS and FNYEAQ. The V segment lost 5 bases and the J segment 0 bases; nucleotides outside the gene matches: 11. In nucleotides, the CDR3 is TGTGCCAGCAGCCCCGGACAGGGGCCTCCTAATAGCAATCAGCCCCAGCATTTT. Translated, it gives CASSPGQGPPNSNQPQHF.

The chain employs TRBV6-4 and TRBJ2-1; TRBD2 matches 10 bases. In germline, CDR1 is MRHNA, CDR2 SNTAGT. J was trimmed by 0 bases and V by 5 bases; bases with no gene match: 7. The CDR3 contains 17 residues. In DNA form, the CDR3 reads TGTGCCAGCAGTCAGACTAGCGGGCCAAGCTCCTACAATGAGCAGTTCTTC. Amino acid sequence: CASSQTSGPSSYNEQFF.

This clonotype was counted at least ten times. The rearrangement links TRBV6-2 or TRBV6-3 to TRBJ2-7; 7 bases are shared with TRBD2. This CDR3 region has 16 residues. J gave up 1 base and V 2 bases, and 8 bases lay outside the gene matches. CDR1 and CDR2 from the germline V gene are MNHEY and SVGEGT. The CDR3 DNA reads as TGTGCCAGCAGTTACGATCCGGGGACTACTTCCTACGAGCAGTACTTC. Amino acids: CASSYDPGTTSYEQYF.